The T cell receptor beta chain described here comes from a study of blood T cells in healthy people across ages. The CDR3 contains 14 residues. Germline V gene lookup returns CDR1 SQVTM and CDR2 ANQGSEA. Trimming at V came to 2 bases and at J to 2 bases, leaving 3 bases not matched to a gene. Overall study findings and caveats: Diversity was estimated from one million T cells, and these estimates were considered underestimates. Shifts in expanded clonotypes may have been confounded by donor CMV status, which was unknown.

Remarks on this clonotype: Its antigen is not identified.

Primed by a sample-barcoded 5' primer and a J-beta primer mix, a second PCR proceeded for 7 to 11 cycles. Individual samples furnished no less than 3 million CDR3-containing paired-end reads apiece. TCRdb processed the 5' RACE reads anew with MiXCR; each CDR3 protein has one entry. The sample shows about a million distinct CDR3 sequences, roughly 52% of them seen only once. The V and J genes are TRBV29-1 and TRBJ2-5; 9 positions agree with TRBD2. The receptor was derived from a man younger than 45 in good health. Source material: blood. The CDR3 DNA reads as TGCAGCGTTGAAAAGGCGGGGGGGCAAGAGACCCAGTACTTC. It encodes CSVEKAGGQETQYF. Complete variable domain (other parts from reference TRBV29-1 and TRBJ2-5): SAVISQKPSRDICQRGTSLTIQCQVDSQVTMMFWYRQQPGQSLTLIATANQGSEATYESGFVIDKFPISRPNLTFSTLTVSNMSPEDSSIYLCSVEKAGGQETQYFGPGTRLLVL.